This T cell receptor beta chain was identified during a study of blood T cells in healthy people across ages. Alongside a J-beta primer mix, a sample-barcoded 5' primer served in a second PCR lasting roughly 7 to 12 cycles. In TCRdb, the 5' RACE reads were re-called with MiXCR into one record per CDR3 protein. This sample has roughly 2 million distinct CDR3 sequences, with about 50% found just once. The CDR3 runs to 16 residues. After removal of 0 bases from V and 4 bases from J, the junction contained 10 bases not matched to a gene. The germline CDR1 and CDR2 sequences are DFQATT and SNEGSKA (reference sequence).

Sequenced: blood. The chain is built from TRBV20-1 and TRBJ1-1; 8 positions agree with TRBD1. The TCR comes from a woman between 40 and 55 years old in good health. CDR3 residues: CSARDSLTGGATEAFF. The CDR3 nucleotides read TGCAGTGCTAGAGATAGCCTAACAGGGGGGGCCACTGAAGCTTTCTTT.